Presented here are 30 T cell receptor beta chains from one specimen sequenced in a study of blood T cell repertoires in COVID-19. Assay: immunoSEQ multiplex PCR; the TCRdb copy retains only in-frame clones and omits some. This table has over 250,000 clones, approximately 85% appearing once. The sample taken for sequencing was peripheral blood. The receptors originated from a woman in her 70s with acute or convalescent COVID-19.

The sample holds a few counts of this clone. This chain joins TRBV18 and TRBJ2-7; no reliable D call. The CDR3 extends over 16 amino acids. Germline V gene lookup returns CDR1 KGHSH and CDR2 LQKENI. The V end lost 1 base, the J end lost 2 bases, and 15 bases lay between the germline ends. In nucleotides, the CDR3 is TGTGCCAGCTCACCACTTTATGAACGCGCGGCCTACGAGCAGTACTTC. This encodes CASSPLYERAAYEQYF.

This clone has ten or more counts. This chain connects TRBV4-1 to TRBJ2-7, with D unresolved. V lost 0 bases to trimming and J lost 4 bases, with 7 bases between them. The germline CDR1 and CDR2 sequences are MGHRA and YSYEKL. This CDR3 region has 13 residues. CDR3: CASSQEWAYEQYF. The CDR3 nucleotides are TGCGCCAGCAGCCAAGAATGGGCATACGAGCAGTACTTC.

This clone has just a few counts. CDR3 nucleotides: TGTGCCTGGTCAGGGGGCGCTTGGCCCCTCCACTTT. It specifies CAWSGGAWPLHF. The V call is TRBV30, the J call TRBJ1-6, with 8 bases fitting TRBD1. There are 12 residues in the CDR3. V dropped 5 bases and J dropped 13; count of bases not matched to a gene: 7. CDR1 GTSNPN and CDR2 SVGIG come from the germline V gene (reference sequence). Based on the CDR3 plus reference TRBV30 and TRBJ1-6, the full variable domain is SQTIHQWPATLVQPVGSPLSLECTVEGTSNPNLYWYRQAAGRGLQLLFYSVGIGQISSEVPQNLSASRPQDRQFILSSKKLLLSDSGFYLCAWSGGAWPLHFGNGTRLTVT.

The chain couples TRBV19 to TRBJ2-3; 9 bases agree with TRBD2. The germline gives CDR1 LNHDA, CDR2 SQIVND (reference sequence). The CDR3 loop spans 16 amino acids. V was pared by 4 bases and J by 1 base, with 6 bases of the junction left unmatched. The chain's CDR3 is CASSTSGGLGTDTQYF. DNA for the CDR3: TGTGCCAGTAGTACGAGCGGGGGGCTCGGCACAGATACGCAGTATTTT.

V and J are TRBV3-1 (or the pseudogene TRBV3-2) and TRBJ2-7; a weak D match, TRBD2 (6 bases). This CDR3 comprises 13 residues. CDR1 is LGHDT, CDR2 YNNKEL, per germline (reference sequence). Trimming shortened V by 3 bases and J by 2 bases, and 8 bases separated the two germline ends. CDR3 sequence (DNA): TGTGCCAGCAGCCAGGGGGGACCCTACGAGCAGTACTTC. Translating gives CASSQGGPYEQYF.

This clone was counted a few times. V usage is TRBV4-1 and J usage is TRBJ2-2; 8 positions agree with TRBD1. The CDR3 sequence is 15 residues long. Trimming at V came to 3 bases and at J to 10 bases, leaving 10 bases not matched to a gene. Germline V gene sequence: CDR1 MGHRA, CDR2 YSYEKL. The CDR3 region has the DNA TGCGCCAGCAGCCACCCCGAGGCAGGGGGCGAGGAGCTGTTTTTT. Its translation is CASSHPEAGGEELFF.

The CDR3: CASSYSTRGATEAFF. DNA for the CDR3: TGTGCCAGCAGTTACAGCACGCGGGGAGCAACTGAAGCTTTCTTT. The J gene is TRBJ1-1, the V gene TRBV6-5; the D is unclear. Trimming left V 2 bases short and J 5 bases short, with 15 bases between. CDR3 size: 15 residues. The V gene's germline CDR1 is MNHEY and CDR2 SVGAGI.

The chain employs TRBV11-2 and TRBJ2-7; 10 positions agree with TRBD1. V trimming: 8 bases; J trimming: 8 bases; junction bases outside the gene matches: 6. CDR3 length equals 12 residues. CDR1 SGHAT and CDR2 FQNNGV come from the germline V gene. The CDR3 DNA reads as TGTGCCAGCGGGACAGGGGTTGTCAAGCAGTACTTC. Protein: CASGTGVVKQYF.

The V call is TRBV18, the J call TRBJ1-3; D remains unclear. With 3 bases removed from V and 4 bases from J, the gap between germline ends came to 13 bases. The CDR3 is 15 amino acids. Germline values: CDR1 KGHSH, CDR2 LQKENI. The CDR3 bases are TGTGCCAGCTCACCTAATCAGGTCGGCGGAAACACCATATATTTT. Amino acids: CASSPNQVGGNTIYF.

CDR3 region: CASSSPTRTGLIQETQYF. CDR3 coding DNA: TGTGCCAGCAGCTCGCCTACTAGGACAGGTTTGATCCAAGAGACCCAGTACTTC. The genes are TRBV11-2 and TRBJ2-5; 7 bases match TRBD1. CDR3 length: 18 residues. The germline gives CDR1 SGHAT, CDR2 FQNNGV. The trim removed 4 bases at V and 1 base at J, leaving 15 bases unmatched.

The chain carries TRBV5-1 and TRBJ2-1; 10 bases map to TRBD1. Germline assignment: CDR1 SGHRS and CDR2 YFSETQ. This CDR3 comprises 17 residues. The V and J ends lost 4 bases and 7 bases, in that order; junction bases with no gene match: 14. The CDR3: CASSDRIGTGAGNEQFF. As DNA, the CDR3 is TGCGCCAGCAGCGACAGGATAGGGACAGGGGCGGGTAATGAGCAGTTCTTC.

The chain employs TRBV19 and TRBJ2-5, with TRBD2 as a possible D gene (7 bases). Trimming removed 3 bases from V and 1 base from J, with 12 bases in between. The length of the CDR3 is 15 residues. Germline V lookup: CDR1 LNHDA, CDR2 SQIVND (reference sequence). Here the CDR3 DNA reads TGTGCCAGTAGTATGGCGCGGGGGCGCCAAGAGACCCAGTACTTC. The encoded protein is CASSMARGRQETQYF.

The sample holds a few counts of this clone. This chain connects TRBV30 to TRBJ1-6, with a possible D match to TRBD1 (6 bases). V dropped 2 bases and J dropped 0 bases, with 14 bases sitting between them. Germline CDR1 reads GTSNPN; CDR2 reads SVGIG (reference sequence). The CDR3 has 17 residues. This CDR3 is CAWSQGRHSSYNSPLHF. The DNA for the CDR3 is TGTGCCTGGAGTCAGGGGCGTCATAGCTCCTATAATTCACCCCTCCACTTT.

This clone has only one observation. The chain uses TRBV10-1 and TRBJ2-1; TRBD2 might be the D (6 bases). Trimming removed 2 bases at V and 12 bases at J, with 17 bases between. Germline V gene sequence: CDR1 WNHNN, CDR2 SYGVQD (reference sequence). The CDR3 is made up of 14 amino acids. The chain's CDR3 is CASSEDPTSRGQFF. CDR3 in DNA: TGCGCCAGCAGTGAGGACCCTACATCGCGGGGGCAGTTCTTC.

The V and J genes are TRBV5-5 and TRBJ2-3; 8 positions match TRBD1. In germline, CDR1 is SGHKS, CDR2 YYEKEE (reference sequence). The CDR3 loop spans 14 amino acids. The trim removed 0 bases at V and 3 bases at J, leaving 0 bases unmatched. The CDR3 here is CASSLGTGTDTQYF. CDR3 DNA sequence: TGTGCCAGCAGCTTGGGGACAGGGACAGATACGCAGTATTTT.

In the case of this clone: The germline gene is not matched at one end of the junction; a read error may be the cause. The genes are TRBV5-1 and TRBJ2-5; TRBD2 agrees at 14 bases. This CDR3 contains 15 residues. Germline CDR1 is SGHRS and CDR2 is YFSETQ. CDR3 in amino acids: CASSLGTSGGETQYF. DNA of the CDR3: TGCGCCAGCAGTTTGGGGACTAGCGGGGGTGAGACCCAGTACTTC.

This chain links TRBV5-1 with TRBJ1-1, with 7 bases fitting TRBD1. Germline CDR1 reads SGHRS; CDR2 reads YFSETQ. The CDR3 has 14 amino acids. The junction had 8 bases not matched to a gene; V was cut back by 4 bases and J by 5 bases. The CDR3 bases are TGCGCCAGCAGCCTCTGGGACAGCGGGACTGAAGCTTTCTTT. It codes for CASSLWDSGTEAFF.

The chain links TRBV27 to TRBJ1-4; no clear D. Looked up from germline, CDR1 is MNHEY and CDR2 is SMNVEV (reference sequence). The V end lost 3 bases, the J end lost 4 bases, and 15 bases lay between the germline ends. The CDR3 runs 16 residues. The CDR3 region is CASSLSDGVGNEKLFF. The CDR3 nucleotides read TGTGCCAGCAGTTTGTCGGACGGGGTGGGTAATGAAAAACTGTTTTTT.

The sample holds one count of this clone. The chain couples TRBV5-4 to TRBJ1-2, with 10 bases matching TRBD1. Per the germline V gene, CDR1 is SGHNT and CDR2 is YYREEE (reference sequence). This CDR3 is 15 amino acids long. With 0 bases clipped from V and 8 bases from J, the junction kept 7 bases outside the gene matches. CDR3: CASSLVGTGASGYTF. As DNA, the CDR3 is TGTGCCAGCAGCTTGGTGGGGACAGGGGCATCGGGCTACACCTTC.

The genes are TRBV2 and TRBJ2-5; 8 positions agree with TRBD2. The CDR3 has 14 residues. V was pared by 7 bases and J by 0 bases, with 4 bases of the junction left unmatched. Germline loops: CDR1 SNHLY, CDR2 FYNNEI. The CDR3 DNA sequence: TGTGCCAGCAAAACTAGCGGAAACCAAGAGACCCAGTACTTC. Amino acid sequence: CASKTSGNQETQYF.

CDR3 loop: CASSFHRGYGYTF. The CDR3 DNA sequence: TGTGCCAGCAGCTTTCACAGGGGATATGGCTACACCTTC. The J gene is TRBJ1-2, the V gene TRBV12-1; no check of the table's D call, TRBD1, against the DNA was made. TRBV12-1 is a recognized pseudogene. The CDR3 has 13 residues.

This CDR3 is CASSDGLQNTNTEAFF. The CDR3 bases are TGTGCCAGCAGCGACGGACTGCAAAATACTAACACTGAAGCTTTCTTT. This sequence joins TRBV9 and TRBJ1-1; D is undetermined. This CDR3 comprises 16 residues. Germline CDR1 is SGDLS and CDR2 is YYNGEE. The V and J ends lost 3 bases and 2 bases respectively, with 17 bases between them.

CDR3 bases: TGCGCCAGCAGCCGGGACAGGACAAATGAAAAACTGTTTTTT. This encodes CASSRDRTNEKLFF. The chain has TRBV5-1 and TRBJ1-4, with 8 bases that match TRBD1. The CDR3 runs to 14 residues. Germline V CDR1 and CDR2: SGHRS, YFSETQ. The junction had 4 bases not matched to a gene; V was cut back by 4 bases and J by 5 bases.

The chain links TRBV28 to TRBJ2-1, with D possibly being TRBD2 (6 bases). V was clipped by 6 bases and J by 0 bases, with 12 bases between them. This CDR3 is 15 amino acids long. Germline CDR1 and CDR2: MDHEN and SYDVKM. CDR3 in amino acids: CASRGTGGSYNEQFF. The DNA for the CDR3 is TGTGCCAGCAGGGGGACCGGGGGCTCCTACAATGAGCAGTTCTTC.

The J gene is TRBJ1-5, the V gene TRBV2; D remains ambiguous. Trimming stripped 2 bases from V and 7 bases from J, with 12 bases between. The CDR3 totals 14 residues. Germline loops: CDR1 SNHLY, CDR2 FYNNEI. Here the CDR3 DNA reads TGTGCCAGCAGTGAATTGGTCAGTAACCAGCCCCAGCATTTT. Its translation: CASSELVSNQPQHF.

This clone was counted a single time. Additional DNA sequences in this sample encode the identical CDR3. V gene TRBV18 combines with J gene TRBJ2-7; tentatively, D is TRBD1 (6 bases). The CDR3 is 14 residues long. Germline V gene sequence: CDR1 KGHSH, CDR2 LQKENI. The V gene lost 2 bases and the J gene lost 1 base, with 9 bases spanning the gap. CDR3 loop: CASSPGGRSYEQYF. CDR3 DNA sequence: TGTGCCAGCTCACCAGGGGGCAGGTCCTACGAGCAGTACTTC.

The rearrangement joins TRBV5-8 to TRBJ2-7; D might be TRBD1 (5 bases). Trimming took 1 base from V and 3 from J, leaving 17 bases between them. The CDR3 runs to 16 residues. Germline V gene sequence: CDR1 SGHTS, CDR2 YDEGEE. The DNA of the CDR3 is TGTGCCAGCAGCTTGAGCTTAAGGGGAAACGGCTACGAGCAGTACTTC. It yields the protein CASSLSLRGNGYEQYF.

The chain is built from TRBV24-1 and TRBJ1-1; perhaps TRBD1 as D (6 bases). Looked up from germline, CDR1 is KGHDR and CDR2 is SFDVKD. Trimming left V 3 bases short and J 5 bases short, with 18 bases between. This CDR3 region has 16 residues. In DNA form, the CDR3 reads TGTGCCACCAGTGATAGGAGTTCAACAGGGAAAACTGAAGCTTTCTTT. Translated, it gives CATSDRSSTGKTEAFF.

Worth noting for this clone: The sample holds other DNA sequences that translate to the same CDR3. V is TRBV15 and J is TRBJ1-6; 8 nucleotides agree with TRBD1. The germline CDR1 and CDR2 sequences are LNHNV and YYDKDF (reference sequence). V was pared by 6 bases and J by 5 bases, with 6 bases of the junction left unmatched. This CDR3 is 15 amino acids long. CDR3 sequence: CATRLTGEDNSPLHF. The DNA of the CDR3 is TGTGCCACCAGGCTGACAGGGGAAGATAATTCACCCCTCCACTTT.

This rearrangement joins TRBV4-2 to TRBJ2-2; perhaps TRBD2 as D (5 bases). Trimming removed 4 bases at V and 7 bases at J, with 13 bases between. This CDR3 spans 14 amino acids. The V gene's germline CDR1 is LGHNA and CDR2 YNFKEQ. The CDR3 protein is CASSPGAGDGELFF. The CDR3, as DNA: TGTGCCAGCAGCCCCGGCGCCGGGGACGGGGAGCTGTTTTTT.